This T cell receptor beta chain was identified in a study of blood T cell repertoires in COVID-19. V was trimmed by 1 base and J by 3 bases, leaving 10 bases between them. This CDR3 is 14 amino acids long. CDR1 is SGHTA, CDR2 FQGNSA, per germline. The method was immunoSEQ multiplex PCR; TCRdb's version includes in-frame clones alone and lacks a portion of them. The profile shows about 94,000 clones, 74% of them singletons. Seattle participants joined during active infection and were tracked over time. The chain couples TRBV7-2 to TRBJ2-7, with D possibly TRBD1 on 6 matching bases. The specimen sequenced was peripheral blood. The source of this sequence is a man between 65 and 85 years old with COVID-19, enrolled during active disease. The CDR3: CASSLGQAYYEQYF. CDR3 nucleotide sequence: TGTGCCAGCAGCTTAGGACAGGCCTACTACGAGCAGTACTTC.